Below are 23 T cell receptor beta chains sequenced from a single sample in a study of cytomegalovirus exposure and HLA in healthy donors. Vbeta (60) and Jbeta (13) primers were used in the PCR. The protocol was immunoSEQ multiplex PCR, while the TCRdb copy is restricted to in-frame clones and leaves out a portion. Of 100,000 to 150,000 clones in the sample, 65% to 90% were seen once. The sequenced sample was PBMCs. These TCRs come from a girl aged 2 to 9 in good health and CMV-seronegative.

CDR3 region: CSGGTVKETQYF. The CDR3 bases are TGCAGCGGGGGGACAGTAAAAGAGACCCAGTACTTC. V and J are TRBV29-1 and TRBJ2-5; TRBD1 matches 7 bases. This CDR3 is built from 12 residues. CDR1 and CDR2 from the germline V gene are SQVTM and ANQGSEA. Losses at the gene ends were 7 bases for V and 3 bases for J; bases not matched to a gene: 5.

J is TRBJ2-7 and V is TRBV29-1; 7 nucleotides line up with TRBD2. Germline values: CDR1 SQVTM, CDR2 ANQGSEA. This CDR3 comprises 13 residues. V lost 7 bases to trimming and J lost 2 bases; unmatched junction nucleotides: 8. The CDR3 bases are TGCAGCGCGCACGGGACTACCACCTACGAGCAGTACTTC. This sequence encodes CSAHGTTTYEQYF.

The chain carries TRBV7-9 and TRBJ1-5; 10 bases fit TRBD1. With V trimmed by 5 bases and J by 2 bases, 12 bases remained unmatched. The CDR3 runs 18 residues. The V gene's germline CDR1 is SEHNR and CDR2 FQNEAQ (reference sequence). As DNA, the CDR3 is TGTGCCAGCAGCCCCCCAAGACAGGGGGCTGCAGGCAATCAGCCCCAGCATTTT. Its translation is CASSPPRQGAAGNQPQHF.

The CDR3 nucleotides read TGTGCCAGCAGTCCCGGGACTGTCCATGAGCAGTTCTTC. The encoded protein is CASSPGTVHEQFF. V is TRBV27 and J is TRBJ2-1, with a tentative D call TRBD2 (6 bases). CDR3 length: 13 amino acids. CDR1 and CDR2 (germline): MNHEY, SMNVEV (reference sequence). The V gene lost 5 bases and the J gene lost 8 bases, with 13 bases spanning the gap.

This chain joins TRBV4-2 and TRBJ2-3, with TRBD2 as a possible D gene (6 bases). Germline CDR1 LGHNA, CDR2 YNFKEQ. CDR3 size: 14 residues. V dropped 2 bases and J dropped 4 bases, with 10 bases sitting between them. This CDR3 is CASSQTSLSDTQYF. The CDR3 DNA reads TGTGCCAGCAGCCAAACTAGCTTATCAGATACGCAGTATTTT.

V gene TRBV7-9 combines with J gene TRBJ2-1; 8 bases are shared with TRBD1. V gave up 5 bases and J gave up 5 bases; unmatched junction bases: 2. CDR3 size: 13 residues. CDR1 and CDR2 from the germline V gene are SEHNR and FQNEAQ (reference sequence). The CDR3 coding sequence is TGTGCCAGCAGCCTGGACAGGGACAATGAGCAGTTCTTC. This translates into CASSLDRDNEQFF.

The chain recombines TRBV7-3 with TRBJ2-2; 7 bases are shared with TRBD1. The CDR3 spans 16 residues. The germline CDR1 and CDR2 sequences are SGHTA and FQGTGA. Trimming at V came to 5 bases and at J to 4 bases, leaving 10 bases not matched to a gene. The CDR3 DNA follows: TGTGCCAGCAGCGCCCGCAGGGACAGAACCACCGGGGAGCTGTTTTTT. This gives the protein CASSARRDRTTGELFF.

This clone was detected only a few times. The chain uses TRBV5-1 and TRBJ1-1; no definite D call. CDR3 length: 13 amino acids. CDR1 is SGHRS, CDR2 YFSETQ, per germline. V was pared by 6 bases and J by 3 bases, with 12 bases between. This CDR3 is CASKYDGDTEAFF. The CDR3 DNA follows: TGCGCCAGCAAGTACGATGGAGACACTGAAGCTTTCTTT. Using reference TRBV5-1 and TRBJ1-1 for the parts outside the CDR3, the full variable domain is KAGVTQTPRYLIKTRGQQVTLSCSPISGHRSVSWYQQTPGQGLQFLFEYFSETQRNKGNFPGRFSGRQFSNSRSEMNVSTLELGDSALYLCASKYDGDTEAFFGQGTRLTVV.

This chain uses TRBV5-1 with TRBJ1-6; 10 bases are shared with TRBD1. Trimming removed 4 bases from V and 5 bases from J; junction bases left unmatched: 3. The germline V gene encodes CDR1 SGHRS and CDR2 YFSETQ. The length of the CDR3 is 15 residues. The CDR3 protein is CASSLGTGDNSPLHF. CDR3 coding DNA: TGCGCCAGCAGCCTAGGGACAGGGGATAATTCACCCCTCCACTTT.

This clone has more than one count but fewer than ten. The J gene is TRBJ2-7, the V gene TRBV28, with TRBD2 matching 8 bases. CDR1 and CDR2 (germline): MDHEN, SYDVKM. This CDR3 spans 13 amino acids. V lost 5 bases to trimming and J lost 4 bases; unmatched junction nucleotides: 4. As DNA, the CDR3 is TGTGCCAGCAGTCCAAGCGGGGGATACGAGCAGTACTTC. Residues: CASSPSGGYEQYF.

J is TRBJ2-4 and V is TRBV29-1, with 8 bases identical to TRBD2. The germline CDR1 and CDR2 sequences are SQVTM and ANQGSEA. J was trimmed by 9 bases and V by 0 bases; bases with no gene match: 10. This CDR3 has 15 residues. The CDR3 sequence: CSVEDTGLGGVIQYF. The DNA for the CDR3 is TGCAGCGTTGAAGATACGGGACTAGGAGGCGTCATTCAGTACTTC. Full variable domain (remainder filled in from reference TRBV29-1 and TRBJ2-4): SAVISQKPSRDICQRGTSLTIQCQVDSQVTMMFWYRQQPGQSLTLIATANQGSEATYESGFVIDKFPISRPNLTFSTLTVSNMSPEDSSIYLCSVEDTGLGGVIQYFGAGTRLSVL.

V gene TRBV6-5 combines with J gene TRBJ2-2; D may be TRBD2 (5 bases). CDR3 length: 13 amino acids. The germline V gene has CDR1 MNHEY and CDR2 SVGAGI. Trimming took off 6 bases at V and 5 bases at J, with 10 bases between the two ends. The CDR3 region has the DNA TGTGCCAGCAGGGACCGAGGGACCGGGGAGCTGTTTTTT. It codes for CASRDRGTGELFF.

This chain links TRBV2 with TRBJ1-1; the match to TRBD1 covers 8 bases. Trimming took 5 bases from V and 7 from J; bases not matched to a gene: 9. The V gene's germline CDR1 is SNHLY and CDR2 FYNNEI. This CDR3 contains 14 residues. For the CDR3, the DNA is TGTGCCAGCAGTTCCGGGACAGGAAACCTTGAAGCTTTCTTT. This encodes CASSSGTGNLEAFF.

This clone appeared a single time. In DNA form, the CDR3 reads TGTGCCAGCACGGGGGTGGACTATGGCTACACCTTC. Translating gives CASTGVDYGYTF. The chain couples TRBV28 to TRBJ1-2; a weak D match, TRBD1 (5 bases). The CDR3 is 12 residues long. Trimming shortened V by 7 bases and J by 3 bases, and 9 bases separated the two germline ends. The germline V gene encodes CDR1 MDHEN and CDR2 SYDVKM.

Details on this clone: One end of the junction fails to match germline, which may point to a read error. The chain combines TRBV19 with TRBJ2-1; 11 nucleotides match TRBD2. The germline V gene encodes CDR1 LNHDA and CDR2 SQIVND (reference sequence). CDR3 length: 16 residues. CDR3 sequence: CASTILGLAVYNEQFF. The DNA of the CDR3 is TGTGCCAGTACTATATTGGGACTAGCGGTTTACAATGAGCAGTTCTTC.

This chain connects TRBV6-1 to TRBJ2-7, with 7 nucleotides matching TRBD1. The CDR3 runs 13 residues. With 6 bases clipped from V and 6 bases from J, the junction kept 8 bases outside the gene matches. Germline loops: CDR1 MNHNS, CDR2 SASEGT. The CDR3: CASRGGHGVEQYF. For the CDR3, the DNA is TGTGCCAGCAGAGGGGGCCACGGGGTCGAGCAGTACTTC.

V and J are TRBV6-6 and TRBJ1-1, with 12 positions matching TRBD1. CDR1 and CDR2 from the germline V gene are MNHNY and SVGAGI (reference sequence). This CDR3 region has 13 residues. Losses at the gene ends were 6 bases for V and 10 bases for J; bases not matched to a gene: 6. CDR3 protein: CASSPGQGAGAFF. The DNA of the CDR3 is TGTGCCAGCAGCCCGGGACAGGGGGCTGGAGCTTTCTTT.

The chain couples TRBV30 to TRBJ1-6, with TRBD1 matching over 9 bases. The germline V gene has CDR1 GTSNPN and CDR2 SVGIG (reference sequence). This CDR3 has 13 amino acids. After removal of 4 bases from V and 7 bases from J, the junction contained 2 bases not matched to a gene. CDR3 DNA: TGTGCCTGGAACAGGGGGCAGAATTCACCCCTCCACTTT. Amino acid sequence: CAWNRGQNSPLHF.

The chain links TRBV27 to TRBJ1-1; perhaps TRBD1 as D (5 bases). Germline CDR1 reads MNHEY; CDR2 reads SMNVEV (reference sequence). The CDR3 runs 15 residues. V was pared by 1 base and J by 4 bases, with 13 bases between. The CDR3, as DNA: TGTGCCAGCAGTTTATACGGGGGGAGGGTCACTGAAGCTTTCTTT. It encodes CASSLYGGRVTEAFF.

The chain is built from TRBV28 and TRBJ2-7, with 11 bases matching TRBD2. The CDR3 is made up of 16 amino acids. Germline V gene lookup returns CDR1 MDHEN and CDR2 SYDVKM. The V gene end was trimmed by 4 bases and the J gene end by 4 bases; junction bases not matched to a gene: 9. The CDR3 bases are TGTGCCAGCAGTTCGTTGACTAGCGGGGTCGGGTACGAGCAGTACTTC. Its translation: CASSSLTSGVGYEQYF.

CDR3 sequence (DNA): TGTGCCAGCAGTTTCGGGGGGCCCCAAGAGACCCAGTACTTC. The encoded protein is CASSFGGPQETQYF. This sequence joins TRBV27 and TRBJ2-5; a weak D match, TRBD2 (7 bases). CDR1 is MNHEY and CDR2 is SMNVEV in the germline V gene (reference sequence). CDR3 size: 14 residues. V shed 3 bases and J shed 1 base, with 9 bases lying between them.

V and J are TRBV27 and TRBJ1-5, with 9 bases aligning to TRBD1. V lost 6 bases to trimming and J lost 5 bases; unmatched junction nucleotides: 2. This CDR3 is 13 amino acids long. Looked up from germline, CDR1 is MNHEY and CDR2 is SMNVEV (reference sequence). For the CDR3, the DNA is TGTGCCAGCAGCAGGACAGGGGATCAGCCCCAGCATTTT. It specifies CASSRTGDQPQHF.

This clone was counted once. The CDR3 protein is CAVETGYEQYF. In nucleotides, the CDR3 is TGTGCCGTAGAGACAGGGTACGAGCAGTACTTC. The J gene is TRBJ2-7, the V gene TRBV27; 7 bases are shared with TRBD1. CDR1 and CDR2 (germline): MNHEY, SMNVEV (reference sequence). The CDR3 extends over 11 amino acids. V was clipped by 11 bases and J by 4 bases; unmatched bases: 5.